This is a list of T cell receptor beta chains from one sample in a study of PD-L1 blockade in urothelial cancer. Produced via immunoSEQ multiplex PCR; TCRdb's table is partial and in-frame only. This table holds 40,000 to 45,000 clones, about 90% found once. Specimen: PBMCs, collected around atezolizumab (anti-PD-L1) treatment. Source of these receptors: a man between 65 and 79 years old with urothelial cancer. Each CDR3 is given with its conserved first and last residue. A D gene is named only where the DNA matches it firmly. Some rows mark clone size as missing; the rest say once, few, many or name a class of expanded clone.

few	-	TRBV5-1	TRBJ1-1	CASSLAAGRKNTEAFF	TGCGCCAGCAGCTTGGCGGCGGGAAGAAAGAACACTGAAGCTTTCTTT
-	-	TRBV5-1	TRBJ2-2	CASSLGSAPNTGELFF	TGCGCCAGCAGCTTGGGTAGCGCCCCGAACACCGGGGAGCTGTTTTTT
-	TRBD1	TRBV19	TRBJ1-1	CASKNSGGTEAFF	TGTGCCAGTAAGAATTCAGGGGGCACTGAAGCTTTCTTT
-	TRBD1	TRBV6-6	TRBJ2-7	CASSYLGQGAPYEQYF	TGTGCCAGCAGTTACTTGGGACAGGGAGCTCCCTACGAGCAGTACTTC
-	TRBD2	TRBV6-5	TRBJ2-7	CASSPTTSGSNEQYF	TGTGCCAGCAGCCCCACCACTAGCGGGAGTAACGAGCAGTACTTC
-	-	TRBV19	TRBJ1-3	CASSIVGVLSGNTIYF	TGTGCCAGTAGTATAGTAGGAGTCCTCTCTGGAAACACCATATATTTT
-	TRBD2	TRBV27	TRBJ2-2	CASSFQTSGTAGELFF	TGTGCCAGCAGTTTCCAGACTAGCGGGACGGCCGGGGAGCTGTTTTTT
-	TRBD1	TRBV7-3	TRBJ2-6	CASSLTGVSSGANVLTF	TGTGCCAGCAGCCTAACAGGGGTGAGCTCTGGGGCCAACGTCCTGACTTTC
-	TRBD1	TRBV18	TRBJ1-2	CASSSTGLGNGYTF	TGTGCCAGCTCATCGACAGGGTTAGGGAATGGCTACACCTTC
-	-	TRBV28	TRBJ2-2	CASSLNTGELFF	TGTGCCAGCAGTCTCAACACCGGGGAGCTGTTTTTT
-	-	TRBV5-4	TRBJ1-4	CASSVGGEVNEKLFF	TGTGCCAGCAGCGTGGGCGGGGAGGTGAATGAAAAACTGTTTTTT
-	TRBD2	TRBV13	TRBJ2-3	CASSLRTSGRTDTQYF	TGTGCCAGCAGCTTACGGACTAGCGGACGCACAGATACGCAGTATTTT
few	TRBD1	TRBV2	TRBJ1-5	CASSDRGVGQPQHF	TGTGCCAGCTCGGACAGGGGGGTAGGGCAGCCCCAGCATTTT
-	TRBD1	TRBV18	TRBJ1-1	CASSPRTGVLIEAFF	TGTGCCAGCTCACCACGGACAGGTGTGCTGATTGAAGCTTTCTTT
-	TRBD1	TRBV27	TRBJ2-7	CASSLRDRLYEQYF	TGTGCCAGCAGTTTAAGGGACAGACTCTACGAGCAGTACTTC
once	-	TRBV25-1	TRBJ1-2	CASNTSGYTF	TGTGCCAGCAATACTAGCGGCTACACCTTC
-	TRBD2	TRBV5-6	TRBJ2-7	CASSSKTGTSGFDYEQYF	TGTGCCAGCAGCTCCAAGACAGGGACTAGCGGGTTCGACTACGAGCAGTACTTC
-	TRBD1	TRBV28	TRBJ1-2	CASSLDRGSGGYTF	TGTGCCAGCAGTTTAGACAGGGGATCTGGTGGCTACACCTTC
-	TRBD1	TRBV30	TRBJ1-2	CAWSRGQGIGGYTF	TGTGCCTGGAGTAGGGGACAGGGGATCGGCGGCTACACCTTC
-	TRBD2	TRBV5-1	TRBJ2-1	CASTEEGASGREQFF	TGCGCCAGCACCGAGGAAGGGGCTAGCGGGAGAGAGCAGTTCTTC
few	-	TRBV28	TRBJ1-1	CASKPGTGYTEAFF	TGTGCCAGCAAACCGGGTACGGGTTACACTGAAGCTTTCTTT
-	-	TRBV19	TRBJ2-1	CASKLTGPYNEQFF	TGTGCCAGTAAATTGACGGGTCCATACAATGAGCAGTTCTTC
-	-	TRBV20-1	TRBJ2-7	CSSRGGYEQYF	TGCAGCTCGCGGGGTGGCTACGAGCAGTACTTC
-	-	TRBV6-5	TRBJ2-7	CASSYSMLGRSYEQYF	TGTGCCAGCAGTTACTCTATGTTGGGGCGGTCCTACGAGCAGTACTTC
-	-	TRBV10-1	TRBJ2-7	CASIPVGQGPSPKYEQYF	TGCGCCAGCATTCCTGTTGGGCAGGGTCCCTCCCCGAAATACGAGCAGTACTTC
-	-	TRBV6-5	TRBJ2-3	CASRASATDTQYF	TGTGCCAGCAGGGCTAGCGCCACAGATACGCAGTATTTT
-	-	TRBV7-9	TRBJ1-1	CASSEGKQGLLGTEAFF	TGTGCCAGCAGCGAAGGGAAACAGGGATTGCTGGGCACTGAAGCTTTCTTT
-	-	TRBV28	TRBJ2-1	CASSPNYNEQFF	TGTGCCAGCAGCCCTAACTACAATGAGCAGTTCTTC
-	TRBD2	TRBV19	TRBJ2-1	CASTSGGDYNEQFF	TGTGCCAGCACAAGCGGGGGGGATTACAATGAGCAGTTCTTC
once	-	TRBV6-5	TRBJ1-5	CASSYSRVETQHF	TGTGCCAGCAGTTACTCCAGGGTGGAGACCCAGCATTTT
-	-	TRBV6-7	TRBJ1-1	CASSYRGKQMNTEAFF	TGTGCCAGCAGTTACCGGGGAAAGCAGATGAACACTGAAGCTTTCTTT
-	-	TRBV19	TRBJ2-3	CASSILLANTDTQYF	TGTGCCAGTAGTATACTCCTAGCCAACACAGATACGCAGTATTTT
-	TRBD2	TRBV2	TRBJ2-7	CASILRTSGIGEQYF	TGTGCCAGCATCCTGCGGACTAGCGGGATCGGCGAGCAGTACTTC
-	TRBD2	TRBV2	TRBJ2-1	CASRGAGRDEQFF	TGTGCCAGCAGGGGCGCCGGGAGGGATGAGCAGTTCTTC
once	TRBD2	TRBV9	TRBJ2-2	CASSVGGQRGDTGELFF	TGTGCCAGCAGCGTAGGGGGCCAGCGGGGCGACACCGGGGAGCTGTTTTTT
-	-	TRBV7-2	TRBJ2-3	CASSLGAGTDTQYF	TGTGCCAGCAGCTTAGGAGCTGGCACAGATACGCAGTATTTT
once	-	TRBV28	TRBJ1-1	CASSLLGAVVPNTEAFF	TGTGCCAGCAGTTTATTGGGGGCTGTCGTTCCGAACACTGAAGCTTTCTTT
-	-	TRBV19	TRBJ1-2	CASGTYGYTF	TGTGCCAGCGGGACTTATGGCTACACCTTC
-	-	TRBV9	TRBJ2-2	CASSVGHQNTGELFF	TGTGCCAGCAGCGTAGGGCATCAGAACACCGGGGAGCTGTTTTTT
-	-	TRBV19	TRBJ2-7	CASTATNRLDEQYF	TGTGCCAGTACCGCGACTAACCGGTTGGATGAGCAGTACTTC
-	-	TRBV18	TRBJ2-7	CASSPLGRSYEQYF	TGTGCCAGCTCACCTTTGGGGCGGTCCTACGAGCAGTACTTC
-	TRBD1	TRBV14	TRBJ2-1	CASSHRGRGRISYNEQFF	TGTGCCAGCAGCCACCGGGGCAGGGGGCGCATATCCTACAATGAGCAGTTCTTC
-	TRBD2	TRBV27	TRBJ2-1	CASSSLGLAGDNEQFF	TGTGCCAGCAGTTCCCTGGGACTAGCGGGGGACAATGAGCAGTTCTTC
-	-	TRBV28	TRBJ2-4	CASSWAGANIQYF	TGTGCCAGCAGCTGGGCAGGGGCAAACATTCAGTACTTC
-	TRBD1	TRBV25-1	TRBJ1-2	CASSGTGGGYTF	TGTGCCAGCAGCGGGACAGGGGGAGGCTACACCTTC
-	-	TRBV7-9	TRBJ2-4	CAVGAPAKNIQYF	TGTGCCGTAGGGGCCCCCGCCAAAAACATTCAGTACTTC
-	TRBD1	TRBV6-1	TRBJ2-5	CATAFHGQGGETQYF	TGTGCCACCGCCTTCCACGGACAGGGGGGGGAGACCCAGTACTTC
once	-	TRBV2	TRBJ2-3	CASSGEGVGTQYF	TGTGCCAGCAGTGGGGAGGGGGTCGGTACGCAGTATTTT
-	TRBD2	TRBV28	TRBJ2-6	CASSSPGLAGSGANVLTF	TGTGCCAGCAGTTCCCCGGGACTAGCGGGAAGTGGGGCCAACGTCCTGACTTTC
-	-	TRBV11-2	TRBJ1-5	CASSLQGNQPQHF	TGTGCCAGCAGCTTACAGGGTAATCAGCCCCAGCATTTT
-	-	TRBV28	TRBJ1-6	CASRGQNNSPLHF	TGTGCCAGCAGAGGACAGAATAATTCACCCCTCCACTTT
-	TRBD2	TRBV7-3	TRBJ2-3	CASSLGLAGPTDTQYF	TGTGCCAGCAGCTTAGGACTAGCGGGACCCACAGATACGCAGTATTTT
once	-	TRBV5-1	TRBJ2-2	CASRQESTGELFF	TGCGCCAGCAGACAGGAGAGCACCGGGGAGCTGTTTTTT
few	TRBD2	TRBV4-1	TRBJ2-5	CASSQSTSGGGETQYF	TGCGCCAGCAGCCAGTCAACTAGCGGGGGGGGAGAGACCCAGTACTTC
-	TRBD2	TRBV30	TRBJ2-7	CAWGPGLAGVPEQYF	TGTGCCTGGGGACCCGGACTAGCGGGAGTCCCCGAGCAGTACTTC
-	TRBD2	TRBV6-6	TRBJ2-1	CASREGRSNEQFF	TGTGCCAGTCGGGAGGGCCGCTCCAATGAGCAGTTCTTC
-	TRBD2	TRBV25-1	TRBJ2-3	CASSVPGLADTDTQYF	TGTGCCAGCAGTGTCCCGGGACTAGCGGATACAGATACGCAGTATTTT
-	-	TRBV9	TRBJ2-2	CASSVQASTGELFF	TGTGCCAGCAGCGTTCAGGCGAGCACCGGGGAGCTGTTTTTT
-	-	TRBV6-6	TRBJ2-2	CASSYSLSSGELFF	TGTGCCAGCAGTTACTCGCTGAGCTCCGGGGAGCTGTTTTTT
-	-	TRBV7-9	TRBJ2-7	CASSRSSVSYEQYF	TGTGCCAGCAGCCGATCTAGCGTATCCTACGAGCAGTACTTC